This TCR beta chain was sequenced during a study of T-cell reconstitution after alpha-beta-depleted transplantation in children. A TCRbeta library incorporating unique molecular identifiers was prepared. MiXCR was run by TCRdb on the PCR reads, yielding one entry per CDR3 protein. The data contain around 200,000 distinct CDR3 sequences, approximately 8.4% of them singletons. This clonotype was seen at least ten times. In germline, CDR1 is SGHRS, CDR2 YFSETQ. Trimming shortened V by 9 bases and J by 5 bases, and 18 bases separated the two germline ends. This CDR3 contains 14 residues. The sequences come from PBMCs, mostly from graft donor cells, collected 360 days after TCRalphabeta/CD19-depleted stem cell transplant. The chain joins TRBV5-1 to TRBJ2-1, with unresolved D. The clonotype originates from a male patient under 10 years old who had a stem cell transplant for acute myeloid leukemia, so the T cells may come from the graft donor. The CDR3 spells CATTVGYRDNEQFF. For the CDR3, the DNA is TGCGCCACCACCGTCGGCTATCGGGACAATGAGCAGTTCTTC.